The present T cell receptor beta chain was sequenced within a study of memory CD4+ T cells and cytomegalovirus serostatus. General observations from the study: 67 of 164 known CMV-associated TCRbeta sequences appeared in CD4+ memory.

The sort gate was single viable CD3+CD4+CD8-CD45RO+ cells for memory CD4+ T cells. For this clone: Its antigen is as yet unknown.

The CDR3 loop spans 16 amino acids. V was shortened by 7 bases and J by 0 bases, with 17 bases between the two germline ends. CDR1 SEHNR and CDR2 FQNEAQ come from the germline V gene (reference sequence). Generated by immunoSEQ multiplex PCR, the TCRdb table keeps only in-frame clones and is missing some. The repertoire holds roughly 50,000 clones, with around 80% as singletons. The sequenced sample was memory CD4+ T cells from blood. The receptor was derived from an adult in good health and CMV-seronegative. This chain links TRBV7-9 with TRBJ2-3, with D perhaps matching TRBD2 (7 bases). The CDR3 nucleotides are TGTGCCAGCACCTCAAGTGGGGGGGCTAGCACAGATACGCAGTATTTT. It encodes CASTSSGGASTDTQYF.